Each of the 30 T cell receptor beta chains below was sequenced from the same sample in a study of blood T cell repertoires in COVID-19. Method: immunoSEQ multiplex PCR; TCRdb's copy keeps in-frame clones and lacks some. The top ten clones hold 8.8% of a sample with 200,000 to 300,000 clones, about 89% of them seen once. Specimen: PBMCs or T cells enriched from blood (not recorded which). Receptors originate from a man aged 40-49 years who had recovered from COVID-19.

The chain is built from TRBV3-1 (or the pseudogene TRBV3-2) and TRBJ2-3, with 7 bases identical to TRBD2. The trim removed 6 bases at V and 2 bases at J, leaving 14 bases unmatched. The CDR3 loop spans 17 amino acids. In germline, CDR1 is LGHDT, CDR2 YNNKEL (reference sequence). As DNA, the CDR3 is TGTGCCAGCAGTCAACGCCGGGGGGACGGTATCACAGATACGCAGTATTTT. Amino acid sequence: CASSQRRGDGITDTQYF.

The V call is TRBV27, the J call TRBJ1-1, with D perhaps matching TRBD1 (6 bases). The CDR3 totals 16 residues. Deletions cut 2 bases from V and 2 bases from J, with 15 bases between. Per germline, CDR1 MNHEY and CDR2 SMNVEV (reference sequence). The chain's CDR3 is CASSLGTGHLNTEAFF. The DNA of the CDR3 is TGTGCCAGCAGTTTAGGTACGGGACACCTAAACACTGAAGCTTTCTTT.

CDR3 protein: CASSRGGAGEQYF. Written as DNA, the CDR3 is TGTGCCAGCAGCCGGGGGGGGGCTGGAGAGCAGTACTTC. The chain links TRBV5-4 to TRBJ2-7, with 8 bases that match TRBD2. The V segment lost 4 bases and the J segment 7 bases; nucleotides outside the gene matches: 7. Per germline, CDR1 SGHNT and CDR2 YYREEE (reference sequence). The CDR3 is 13 amino acids.

The rearrangement links TRBV28 to TRBJ2-1, with 10 bases identical to TRBD2. CDR1 and CDR2 from the germline V gene are MDHEN and SYDVKM. This CDR3 region has 14 residues. V trimming: 6 bases; J trimming: 8 bases; junction bases outside the gene matches: 7. The CDR3 loop reads CASSVSGRRDEQFF. In DNA, the CDR3 is TGTGCCAGCAGCGTTAGCGGGAGGAGGGATGAGCAGTTCTTC.

This clone was observed a single time. The chain has TRBV21-1 and TRBJ2-5; the DNA was not used to check the table's D call, TRBD1. TRBV21-1 is given as a pseudogene. The CDR3 length is 15 residues. This CDR3 reads CASSKDSRVVETQYF. CDR3 bases: TGTGCCAGCAGCAAAGATAGCAGGGTGGTAGAGACCCAGTACTTC.

Here the CDR3 reads CASSKVRLADQETQYF. Here the CDR3 DNA reads TGTGCCAGCAGCAAAGTCCGACTAGCGGACCAAGAGACCCAGTACTTC. This rearrangement joins TRBV21-1 to TRBJ2-5; no check of the table's D call, TRBD2, against the DNA was made. TRBV21-1 constitutes a pseudogene. CDR3 length: 16 amino acids.

This rearrangement joins TRBV11-2 to TRBJ1-6; 11 bases fit TRBD1. V trimming: 5 bases; J trimming: 0 bases; junction bases outside the gene matches: 9. The CDR3 loop spans 19 amino acids. CDR1 is SGHAT, CDR2 FQNNGV, per germline. CDR3 bases: TGTGCCAGCAGCAACCTTCGGACAGGGGGCAACTCCTATAATTCACCCCTCCACTTT. It codes for CASSNLRTGGNSYNSPLHF.

Regarding this clone: The sample holds other DNA sequences that translate to the same CDR3. The chain employs TRBV19 and TRBJ1-4, with D maybe TRBD1 (5 bases). Trimming removed 4 bases from V and 0 bases from J, with 9 bases in between. This CDR3 has 15 amino acids. CDR1 is LNHDA, CDR2 SQIVND, per germline (reference sequence). The CDR3 sequence: CASSSRVATNEKLFF. The CDR3 DNA follows: TGTGCCAGTAGTAGCAGGGTTGCAACTAATGAAAAACTGTTTTTT.

The chain recombines TRBV2 with TRBJ2-1, with 7 bases aligning to TRBD1. CDR1 is SNHLY and CDR2 is FYNNEI in the germline V gene. CDR3 length: 13 residues. Germline trimming cut 6 bases from V and 10 bases from J; bases unmatched to any gene: 9. CDR3 coding DNA: TGTGCCAGCAGGATGGGACAGCCAGCCGAGCAGTTCTTC. This gives the protein CASRMGQPAEQFF.

This rearrangement joins TRBV30 to TRBJ2-7, with TRBD1 matching 11 bases. Germline lookup yields CDR1 GTSNPN and CDR2 SVGIG (reference sequence). The CDR3 length is 15 residues. V was pared by 2 bases and J by 4 bases, with 7 bases of the junction left unmatched. This CDR3 is CAWSPPGQGVYEQYF. The CDR3 region has the DNA TGTGCCTGGAGTCCGCCGGGACAGGGGGTTTACGAGCAGTACTTC. Full variable domain (outside the CDR3, taken from reference TRBV30 and TRBJ2-7): SQTIHQWPATLVQPVGSPLSLECTVEGTSNPNLYWYRQAAGRGLQLLFYSVGIGQISSEVPQNLSASRPQDRQFILSSKKLLLSDSGFYLCAWSPPGQGVYEQYFGPGTRLTVT.

The table lists this clone with a count of one. The chain is built from TRBV4-2 and TRBJ2-3; D possibly corresponds to TRBD2 (5 bases). Germline V CDR1 and CDR2: LGHNA, YNFKEQ. The CDR3 loop spans 13 amino acids. Trimming stripped 4 bases from V and 6 bases from J, with 11 bases between. The CDR3, as DNA: TGTGCCAGCAGCCGGGCAGGAGGTGATACGCAGTATTTT. Translation: CASSRAGGDTQYF.

The rearrangement uses TRBV27 and TRBJ2-3; D possibly corresponds to TRBD2 (7 bases). V was trimmed by 3 bases and J by 5 bases, leaving 12 bases between them. The CDR3 has 14 amino acids. CDR1 is MNHEY and CDR2 is SMNVEV in the germline V gene (reference sequence). CDR3 bases: TGTGCCAGCAGTTTGGGGGGGGCGGGAGATACGCAGTATTTT. It codes for CASSLGGAGDTQYF.

The chain links TRBV6-4 to TRBJ2-7, with 7 bases fitting TRBD1. Germline V lookup: CDR1 MRHNA, CDR2 SNTAGT. V shed 4 bases and J 1 base; nucleotides not matched to a gene: 7. The CDR3 has 15 residues. The CDR3 DNA reads as TGTGCCAGCAGTGTTACAGGGGACGGGTCCTACGAGCAGTACTTC. Translating it yields CASSVTGDGSYEQYF.

This sequence joins TRBV7-3 and TRBJ2-6; D may be TRBD2 (5 bases). The CDR3 has 16 amino acids. Germline V gene data show CDR1 as SGHTA and CDR2 as FQGTGA. Trimming took 5 bases from V and 0 from J, leaving 11 bases between them. The CDR3 sequence: CASSPGLFSGANVLTF. In nucleotides, the CDR3 is TGTGCCAGCAGCCCAGGACTGTTCTCTGGGGCCAACGTCCTGACTTTC.

V usage is TRBV7-8 and J usage is TRBJ2-2; TRBD2 might be the D (5 bases). Looked up from germline, CDR1 is SGHVS and CDR2 is FQNEAQ. This CDR3 has 16 amino acids. V lost 1 base and J 2 bases, leaving 11 bases between the germline ends. CDR3 in DNA: TGTGCCAGCAGCTTAGTTTGGAGCGGTAACACCGGGGAGCTGTTTTTT. Translating it yields CASSLVWSGNTGELFF.

The rearrangement joins TRBV28 to TRBJ2-5; 7 nucleotides match TRBD1. CDR1 and CDR2 from the germline V gene are MDHEN and SYDVKM. The CDR3 covers 14 residues. Trimming at V came to 5 bases and at J to 4 bases, leaving 7 bases not matched to a gene. This CDR3 reads CASSKQQGLETQYF. For the CDR3, the DNA is TGTGCCAGCAGTAAACAACAGGGGTTAGAGACCCAGTACTTC.

The chain links TRBV5-1 to TRBJ2-2, with 9 nucleotides matching TRBD2. CDR1 is SGHRS and CDR2 is YFSETQ in the germline V gene. The CDR3 contains 16 residues. Trimming cost V 2 bases and J 3 bases; bases outside gene matches: 5. The CDR3 nucleotides read TGCGCCAGCAGCTTCCTGGCGGGGGGGCACACCGGGGAGCTGTTTTTT. Residues: CASSFLAGGHTGELFF. Complete variable domain (other parts from reference TRBV5-1 and TRBJ2-2): KAGVTQTPRYLIKTRGQQVTLSCSPISGHRSVSWYQQTPGQGLQFLFEYFSETQRNKGNFPGRFSGRQFSNSRSEMNVSTLELGDSALYLCASSFLAGGHTGELFFGEGSRLTVL.

The chain carries TRBV7-3 and TRBJ2-2; TRBD2 aligns across 11 bases. Trimming took 5 bases from V and 6 from J; bases not matched to a gene: 14. Per germline, CDR1 SGHTA and CDR2 FQGTGA. The CDR3 length is 18 residues. CDR3 in DNA: TGTGCCAGCAGCCTGCTAGCGGGAGGCGGGGAAGTGGCCGGGGAGCTGTTTTTT. This gives the protein CASSLLAGGGEVAGELFF.

Worth noting for this clone: A read error may account for a junction end that differs from germline. The rearrangement links TRBV19 to TRBJ2-7; D is possibly TRBD1 (5 bases). Germline assignment: CDR1 LNHDA and CDR2 SQIVND (reference sequence). The length of the CDR3 is 13 residues. CDR3 amino acids: CASSFSLVTEVHF. The CDR3 bases are TGTGCCAGTAGTTTCTCCCTGGTGACAGAAGTTCACTTC. Full variable domain (missing parts from reference TRBV19 and TRBJ2-7): DGGITQSPKYLFRKEGQNVTLSCEQNLNHDAMYWYRQDPGQGLRLIYYSQIVNDFQKGDIAEGYSVSREKKESFPLTVTSAQKNPTAFYLCASSFSLVTEVHFGPGTRLTVT.

The V and J genes are TRBV2 and TRBJ2-4; 7 bases agree with TRBD1. CDR1 is SNHLY and CDR2 is FYNNEI in the germline V gene. The trim removed 6 bases at V and 0 bases at J, leaving 5 bases unmatched. The CDR3 runs 15 residues. CDR3 protein: CASRTGVLAKNIQYF. The CDR3 region has the DNA TGTGCCAGCAGAACAGGGGTGCTAGCCAAAAACATTCAGTACTTC.

The chain combines TRBV29-1 with TRBJ1-2; 9 bases are shared with TRBD1. The germline gives CDR1 SQVTM, CDR2 ANQGSEA. The CDR3 is made up of 15 amino acids. The J segment lost 4 bases and the V segment lost 0 bases, leaving 6 bases of the junction unmatched. This CDR3 reads CSVEDGTGRGYGYTF. The CDR3 bases are TGCAGCGTTGAAGACGGGACAGGGAGGGGCTATGGCTACACCTTC.

This chain uses TRBV6-5 with TRBJ2-7; 8 bases match TRBD2. The CDR3 totals 12 residues. CDR1 and CDR2 from the germline V gene are MNHEY and SVGAGI. V lost 5 bases to trimming and J lost 7 bases; unmatched junction nucleotides: 4. The CDR3 DNA follows: TGTGCCAGCAGTACAGGACTAGCTGAGCAGTACTTC. It is translated as CASSTGLAEQYF.

The chain joins TRBV7-2 to TRBJ1-3, with no clear D. Germline V lookup: CDR1 SGHTA, CDR2 FQGNSA. The CDR3 sequence is 14 residues long. Between the trimmed V and J ends, which lost 4 bases and 0 bases, there was a span of 7 bases. In DNA form, the CDR3 reads TGTGCCAGCAGCTCACCTACCTCTGGAAACACCATATATTTT. Encoded protein: CASSSPTSGNTIYF.

J is TRBJ2-3 and V is TRBV5-4; weak D call: TRBD1 (6 bases). The germline V gene encodes CDR1 SGHNT and CDR2 YYREEE (reference sequence). The ends were cut back, 5 bases at V and 0 bases at J, with 16 bases in the middle. This CDR3 comprises 16 residues. This chain's CDR3 is CASSSRRDTSTDTQYF. CDR3 DNA: TGTGCCAGCAGTTCTCGACGGGACACTAGCACAGATACGCAGTATTTT.

V gene TRBV16 combines with J gene TRBJ2-7; 7 nucleotides align to TRBD2. Trimming at V came to 2 bases and at J to 3 bases, leaving 4 bases not matched to a gene. The CDR3 spans 14 residues. Germline lookup yields CDR1 KGHSY and CDR2 FQNENV. CDR3 sequence: CASSQRGSYYEQYF. As DNA, the CDR3 is TGTGCCAGCAGCCAACGCGGGAGTTACTACGAGCAGTACTTC.

The V and J genes are TRBV14 and TRBJ1-5; no definite D call. Germline CDR1 SGHDN, CDR2 FVKESK. The V and J ends lost 1 base and 3 bases respectively, with 4 bases between them. The CDR3 totals 13 residues. CDR3 loop: CASSQGANQPQHF. The CDR3 DNA follows: TGTGCCAGCAGCCAAGGGGCCAATCAGCCCCAGCATTTT.

The count of this clone is one. This chain links TRBV27 with TRBJ1-1; TRBD1 might be the D (6 bases). The V end lost 2 bases, the J end lost 5 bases, and 18 bases lay between the germline ends. This CDR3 comprises 16 residues. Germline CDR1 and CDR2: MNHEY and SMNVEV (reference sequence). The DNA for the CDR3 is TGTGCCAGCAGTTTAGCCTCAACAGGGCTGGGAACTGAAGCTTTCTTT. Residues: CASSLASTGLGTEAFF.

Of note for this clone: Relative to the germline gene, one junction end is altered; a read error may explain this. The chain carries TRBV5-1 and TRBJ2-1, with 8 positions matching TRBD1. Germline V gene lookup returns CDR1 SGHRS and CDR2 YFSETQ. This CDR3 has 18 residues. CDR3 in amino acids: CANSFSGTGSFGGNEQFF. CDR3 bases: TGCGCCAACAGCTTCTCGGGGACAGGATCATTTGGGGGCAATGAGCAGTTCTTC.

The rearrangement joins TRBV6-1 to TRBJ1-5; TRBD1 might be the D (5 bases). V was pared by 2 bases and J by 7 bases, with 15 bases between. This CDR3 has 15 amino acids. The germline gives CDR1 MNHNS, CDR2 SASEGT. Here the CDR3 DNA reads TGTGCCAGCAGTGAATTTGGGGGGTTAGGGCAGCCCCAGCATTTT. This translates into CASSEFGGLGQPQHF.

The chain has TRBV7-6 and TRBJ2-7; 8 nucleotides line up with TRBD2. The CDR3 runs to 17 residues. Trimming at V came to 4 bases and at J to 0 bases, leaving 11 bases not matched to a gene. Germline V gene lookup returns CDR1 SGHVS and CDR2 FNYEAQ. The CDR3 sequence is CASSSRGKRGSSYEQYF. CDR3 sequence (DNA): TGTGCCAGCAGCTCCCGGGGAAAGCGGGGGTCCTCCTACGAGCAGTACTTC.